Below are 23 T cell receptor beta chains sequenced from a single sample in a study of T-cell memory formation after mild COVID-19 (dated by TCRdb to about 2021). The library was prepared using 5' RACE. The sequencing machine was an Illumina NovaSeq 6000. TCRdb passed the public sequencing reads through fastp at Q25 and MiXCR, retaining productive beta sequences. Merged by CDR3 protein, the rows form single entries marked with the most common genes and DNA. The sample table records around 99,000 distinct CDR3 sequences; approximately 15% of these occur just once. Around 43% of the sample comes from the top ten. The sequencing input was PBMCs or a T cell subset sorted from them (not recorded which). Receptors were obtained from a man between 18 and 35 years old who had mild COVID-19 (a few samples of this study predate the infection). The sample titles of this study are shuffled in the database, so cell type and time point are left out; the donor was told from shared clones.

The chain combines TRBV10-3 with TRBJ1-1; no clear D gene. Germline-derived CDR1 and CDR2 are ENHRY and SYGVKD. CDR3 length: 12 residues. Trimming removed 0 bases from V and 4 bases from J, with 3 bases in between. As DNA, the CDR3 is TGTGCCATCAGTGAGTCAGGCACTGAAGCTTTCTTT. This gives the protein CAISESGTEAFF.

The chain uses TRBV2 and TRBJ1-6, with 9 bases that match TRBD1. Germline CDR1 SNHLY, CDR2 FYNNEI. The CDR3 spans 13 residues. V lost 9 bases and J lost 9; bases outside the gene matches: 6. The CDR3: CARPGQGRSPLHF. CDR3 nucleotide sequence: TGTGCCAGGCCGGGACAGGGACGTTCACCCCTCCACTTT.

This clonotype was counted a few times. This chain's CDR3 is CASSGQGTSGDQGNTGELFF. The CDR3 DNA follows: TGTGCCAGCAGCGGCCAAGGGACTAGCGGGGACCAGGGTAACACCGGGGAGCTGTTTTTT. The V and J genes are TRBV9 and TRBJ2-2; 13 bases are shared with TRBD2. Germline V CDR1 and CDR2: SGDLS, YYNGEE. V was clipped by 3 bases and J by 2 bases; unmatched bases: 13. This CDR3 has 20 amino acids. Full variable domain (rest looked up from reference TRBV9 and TRBJ2-2): DSGVTQTPKHLITATGQRVTLRCSPRSGDLSVYWYQQSLDQGLQFLIQYYNGEERAKGNILERFSAQQFPDLHSELNLSSLELGDSALYFCASSGQGTSGDQGNTGELFFGEGSRLTVL.

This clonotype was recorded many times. CDR3 loop: CASSQDLGQGASNEQFF. CDR3 in DNA: TGCGCCAGCAGCCAAGATCTAGGACAGGGGGCATCAAATGAGCAGTTCTTC. The gene calls are TRBV4-3 and TRBJ2-1; 11 positions match TRBD1. CDR1 is LGHNA, CDR2 YSLEER, per germline. J lost 7 bases, V lost 0 bases, and 8 bases had no gene match. This CDR3 is 17 amino acids long.

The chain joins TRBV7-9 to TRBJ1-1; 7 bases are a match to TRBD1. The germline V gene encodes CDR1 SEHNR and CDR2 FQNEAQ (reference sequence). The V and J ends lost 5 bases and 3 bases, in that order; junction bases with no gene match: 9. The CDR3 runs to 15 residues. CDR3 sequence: CASSATGVLDTEAFF. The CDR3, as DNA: TGTGCCAGCAGCGCAACAGGGGTTTTGGACACTGAAGCTTTCTTT.

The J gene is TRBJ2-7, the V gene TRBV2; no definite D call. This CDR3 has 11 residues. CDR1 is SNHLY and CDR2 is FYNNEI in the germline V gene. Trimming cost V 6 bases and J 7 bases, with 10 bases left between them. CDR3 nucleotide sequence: TGTGCCAGCAGCGCATCTTATGAGCAGTACGTC. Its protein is CASSASYEQYV.

CDR3 sequence: CAISETKTGRYEQYF. In nucleotides, the CDR3 is TGTGCCATCAGTGAGACTAAGACAGGGAGGTACGAGCAGTACTTC. This chain links TRBV10-3 with TRBJ2-7; a weak D match, TRBD1 (7 bases). Germline assignment: CDR1 ENHRY and CDR2 SYGVKD. The CDR3 is 15 amino acids. Trimming left V 2 bases short and J 4 bases short, with 15 bases between.

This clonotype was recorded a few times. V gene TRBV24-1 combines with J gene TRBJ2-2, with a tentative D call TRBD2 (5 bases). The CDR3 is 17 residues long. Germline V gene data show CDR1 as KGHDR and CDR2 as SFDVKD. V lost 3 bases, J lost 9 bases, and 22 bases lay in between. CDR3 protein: CATSDDPTNRRTRELFF. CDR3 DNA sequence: TGTGCCACCAGTGATGACCCGACTAACAGAAGGACCCGGGAGCTGTTTTTT.

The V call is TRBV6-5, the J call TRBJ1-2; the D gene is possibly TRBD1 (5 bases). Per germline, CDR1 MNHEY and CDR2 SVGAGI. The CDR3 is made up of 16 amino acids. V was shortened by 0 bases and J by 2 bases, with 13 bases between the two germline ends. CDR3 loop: CASSYSIGDDNYGYTF. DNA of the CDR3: TGTGCCAGCAGTTACTCAATCGGGGACGACAACTATGGCTACACCTTC.

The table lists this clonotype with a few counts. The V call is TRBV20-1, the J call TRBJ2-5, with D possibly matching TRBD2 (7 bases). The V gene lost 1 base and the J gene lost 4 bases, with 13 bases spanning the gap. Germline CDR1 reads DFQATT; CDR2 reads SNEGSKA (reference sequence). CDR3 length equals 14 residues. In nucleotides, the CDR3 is TGCAGTGCTAGAGTCTCAGGGGAGGGAGAGACCCAGTACTTC. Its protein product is CSARVSGEGETQYF.

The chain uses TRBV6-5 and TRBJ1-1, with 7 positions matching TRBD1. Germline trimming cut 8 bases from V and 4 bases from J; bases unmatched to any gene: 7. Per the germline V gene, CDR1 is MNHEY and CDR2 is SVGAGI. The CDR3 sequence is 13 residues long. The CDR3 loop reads CASGDSLLTEAFF. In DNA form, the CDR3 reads TGTGCCAGCGGGGACAGCCTTCTCACTGAAGCTTTCTTT.

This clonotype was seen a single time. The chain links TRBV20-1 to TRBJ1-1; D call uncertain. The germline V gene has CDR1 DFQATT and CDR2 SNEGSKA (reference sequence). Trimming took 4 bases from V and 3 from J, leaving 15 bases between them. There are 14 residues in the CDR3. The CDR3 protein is CSATFSSPDTEAFF. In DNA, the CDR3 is TGCAGTGCTACGTTCAGCAGCCCTGACACTGAAGCTTTCTTT.

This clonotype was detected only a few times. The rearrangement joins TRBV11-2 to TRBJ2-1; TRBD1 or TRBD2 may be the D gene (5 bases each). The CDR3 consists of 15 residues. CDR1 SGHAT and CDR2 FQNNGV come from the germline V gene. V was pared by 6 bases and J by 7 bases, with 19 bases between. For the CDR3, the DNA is TGTGCCAGCAGTCTCTTTGTGGGGGTGCGGAATGAGCAGTTCTTC. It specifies CASSLFVGVRNEQFF.

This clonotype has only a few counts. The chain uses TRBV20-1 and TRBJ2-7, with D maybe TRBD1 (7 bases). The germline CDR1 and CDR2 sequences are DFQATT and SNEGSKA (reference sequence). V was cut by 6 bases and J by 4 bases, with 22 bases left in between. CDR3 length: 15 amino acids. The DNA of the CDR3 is TGCAGTGCCAAAAGGGGGGCAGGGGGATCATACGAGCAGTACTTC. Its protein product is CSAKRGAGGSYEQYF.

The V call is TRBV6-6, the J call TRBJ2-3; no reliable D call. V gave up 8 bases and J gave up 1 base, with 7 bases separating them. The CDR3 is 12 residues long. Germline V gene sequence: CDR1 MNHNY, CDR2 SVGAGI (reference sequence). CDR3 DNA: TGTGCCAGCGCTCAGGGCACAGATACGCAGTATTTT. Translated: CASAQGTDTQYF.

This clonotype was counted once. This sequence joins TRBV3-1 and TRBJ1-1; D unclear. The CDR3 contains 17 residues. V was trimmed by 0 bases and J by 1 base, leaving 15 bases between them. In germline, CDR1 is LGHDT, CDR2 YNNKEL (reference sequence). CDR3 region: CASSQDLGRISNTEAFF. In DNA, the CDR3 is TGTGCCAGCAGCCAAGATCTAGGACGGATTTCGAACACTGAAGCTTTCTTT.

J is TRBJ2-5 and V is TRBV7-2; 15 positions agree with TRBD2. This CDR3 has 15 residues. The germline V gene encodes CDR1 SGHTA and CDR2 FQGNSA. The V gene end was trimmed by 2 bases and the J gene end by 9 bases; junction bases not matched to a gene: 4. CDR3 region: CASSLPGLAGGPQYF. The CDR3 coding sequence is TGTGCCAGCAGCTTACCCGGACTAGCGGGGGGGCCCCAGTACTTC. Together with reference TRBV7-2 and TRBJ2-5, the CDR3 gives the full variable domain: GAGVSQSPSNKVTEKGKDVELRCDPISGHTALYWYRQSLGQGLEFLIYFQGNSAPDKSGLPSDRFSAERTGGSVSTLTIQRTQQEDSAVYLCASSLPGLAGGPQYFGPGTRLLVL.

The CDR3 coding sequence is TGTGCCAGCGAACCGGGGGGCTGGGAGACCCAGTACTTC. Its protein product is CASEPGGWETQYF. V is TRBV7-2 and J is TRBJ2-5, with D possibly TRBD2 on 7 matching bases. Germline loops: CDR1 SGHTA, CDR2 FQGNSA. With 8 bases removed from V and 5 bases from J, the gap between germline ends came to 15 bases. This CDR3 spans 13 amino acids.

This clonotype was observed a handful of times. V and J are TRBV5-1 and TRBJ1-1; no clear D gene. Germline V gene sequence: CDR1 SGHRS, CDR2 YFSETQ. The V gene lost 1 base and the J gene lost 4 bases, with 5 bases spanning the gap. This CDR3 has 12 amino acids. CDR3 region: CASSLTATEAFF. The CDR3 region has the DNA TGCGCCAGCAGCTTGACAGCCACTGAAGCTTTCTTT.

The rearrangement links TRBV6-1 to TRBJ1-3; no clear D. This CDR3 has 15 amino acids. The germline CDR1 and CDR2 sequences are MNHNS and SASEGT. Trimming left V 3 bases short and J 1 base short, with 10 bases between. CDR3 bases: TGTGCCAGCAGTGAGGTTAGAGATTCTGGAAACACCATATATTTT. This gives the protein CASSEVRDSGNTIYF.

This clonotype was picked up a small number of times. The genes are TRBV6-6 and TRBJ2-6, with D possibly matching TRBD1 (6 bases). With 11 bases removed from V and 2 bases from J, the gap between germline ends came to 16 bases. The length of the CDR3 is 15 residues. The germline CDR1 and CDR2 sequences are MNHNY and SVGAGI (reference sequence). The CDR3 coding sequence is TGTGCCTGTAGGACAGACCTAGCTGGGGCCAACGTCCTGACTTTC. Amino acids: CACRTDLAGANVLTF.

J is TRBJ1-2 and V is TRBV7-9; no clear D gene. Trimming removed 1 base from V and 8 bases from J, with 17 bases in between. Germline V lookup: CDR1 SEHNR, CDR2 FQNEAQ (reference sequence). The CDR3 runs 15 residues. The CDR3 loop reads CASSLGTPTGVGYTF. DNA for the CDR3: TGTGCCAGCAGCTTAGGGACCCCGACCGGCGTGGGCTACACCTTC.

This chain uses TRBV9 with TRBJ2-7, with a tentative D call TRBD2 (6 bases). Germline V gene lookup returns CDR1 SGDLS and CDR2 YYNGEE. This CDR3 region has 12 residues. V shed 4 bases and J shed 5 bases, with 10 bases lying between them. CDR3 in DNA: TGTGCCAGCAGCTCCAGGAGGGACGAGCAGTACTTC. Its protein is CASSSRRDEQYF.